The clone carrying this T cell receptor (beta chain) was counted at least ten times. Germline V lookup: CDR1 DFQATT, CDR2 SNEGSKA (reference sequence). This CDR3 comprises 17 residues. The V end was cut by 5 bases, the J end by 0 bases, with 19 bases between. This record belongs to a study of T cells in Graves' hyperthyroidism and ophthalmopathy. Uncontrolled infection, other autoimmune disease, pregnancy or lactation disqualified patients from enrolment. In making diagnoses, clinical symptoms, serum thyroxine and TRAb, thyroid ultrasound and orbital computed tomography were all used. Preceding any ophthalmopathy symptoms, the blood sample dates from first hyperthyroidism diagnosis. A roughly 10 ml volume of fresh peripheral blood provided the PBMCs. Amplification yielded TCR beta CDR3 regions, with RNA transcripts as the source. First-round RT-PCR of the TCR CDR3 relied on the HTBI primer set. TCRdb fed the multiplex PCR reads into MiXCR, producing one record per CDR3 protein. The repertoire holds about 350,000 distinct CDR3 sequences, with about 18% as singletons.

This receptor was obtained from a young woman with Graves' hyperthyroidism that later progressed to Graves' ophthalmopathy. V and J are TRBV20-1 and TRBJ1-4; perhaps TRBD1 as D (6 bases). The sequencing sample was made of blood. CDR3 nucleotide sequence: TGCAGTGCTGCGGGGGGCACGAGATCCGCAACTAATGAAAAACTGTTTTTT. It yields the protein CSAAGGTRSATNEKLFF.